The next 27 T cell receptor beta chains were all read from a single sample in a study of blood T cell repertoires in COVID-19 (dated by TCRdb to 2020 to 2021). The library came from the immunoSEQ multiplex PCR assay. In TCRdb, the immuneACCESS table is reduced to in-frame sequences with V and J assigned. These tables do not hold every clone; where another copy was compared, an unresolved V gene accounts for under half, and the others remain unexplained. This sample is represented by about 150,000 clones; 88% of them were singletons. The ten largest clones capture about 2.1% of the sample. Sequencing was done on a sample of peripheral blood. All receptors come from a human donor in a cohort sampled during active COVID-19.

This chain joins TRBV5-6 and TRBJ1-5, with unresolved D. Germline assignment: CDR1 SGHDT and CDR2 YYEEEE. Trimming stripped 2 bases from V and 4 bases from J, with 13 bases between. There are 15 residues in the CDR3. The chain's CDR3 is CASSLFLQLNQPQHF. The CDR3 region has the DNA TGTGCCAGCAGCTTATTTTTACAGCTGAATCAGCCCCAGCATTTT. The variable domain in full, with the rest retrieved from reference TRBV5-6 and TRBJ1-5, is DAGVTQSPTHLIKTRGQQVTLRCSPKSGHDTVSWYQQALGQGPQFIFQYYEEEERQRGNFPDRFSGHQFPNYSSELNVNALLLGDSALYLCASSLFLQLNQPQHFGDGTRLSIL.

This chain connects TRBV28 to TRBJ1-5, with D possibly TRBD1 on 5 matching bases. The CDR3 sequence is 14 residues long. V gave up 5 bases and J gave up 2 bases, with 10 bases separating them. Germline CDR1 reads MDHEN; CDR2 reads SYDVKM. The CDR3 sequence: CASSRGGGNQPQHF. CDR3 in DNA: TGTGCCAGCAGTCGGGGGGGTGGCAATCAGCCCCAGCATTTT.

This clone was found once. The chain recombines TRBV6-5 with TRBJ2-7; TRBD1 matches at 7 bases. The ends lost 2 bases at V and 4 bases at J; junction bases unmatched: 8. This CDR3 is built from 15 residues. Germline CDR1 and CDR2: MNHEY and SVGAGI. In DNA, the CDR3 is TGTGCCAGCAGTTACATCAACAGGGGTGGTTACGAGCAGTACTTC. Translating gives CASSYINRGGYEQYF.

This chain links TRBV2 with TRBJ2-1, with D hard to call. V lost 1 base and J lost 7, with 11 bases in between. CDR1 is SNHLY and CDR2 is FYNNEI in the germline V gene. The CDR3 extends over 14 amino acids. The CDR3 DNA sequence: TGTGCCAGCAGTGAAGGGCCCCCAGTGAATGAGCAGTTCTTC. Translation: CASSEGPPVNEQFF. Filled out from reference TRBV2 and TRBJ2-1, the complete variable domain reads EPEVTQTPSHQVTQMGQEVILRCVPISNHLYFYWYRQILGQKVEFLVSFYNNEISEKSEIFDDQFSVERPDGSNFTLKIRSTKLEDSAMYFCASSEGPPVNEQFFGPGTRLTVL.

J is TRBJ2-1 and V is TRBV19; 7 nucleotides align to TRBD1. This CDR3 is 16 amino acids long. Germline V gene data show CDR1 as LNHDA and CDR2 as SQIVND (reference sequence). The J segment lost 2 bases and the V segment lost 6 bases, leaving 10 bases of the junction unmatched. The CDR3 here is CASSPRGGGTYNEQFF. CDR3 DNA: TGTGCCAGTAGCCCTAGAGGGGGCGGCACCTACAATGAGCAGTTCTTC.

The chain joins TRBV3-1 (or the pseudogene TRBV3-2) to TRBJ2-7; 7 positions match TRBD1. Germline lookup yields CDR1 LGHDT and CDR2 YNNKEL (reference sequence). J lost 5 bases, V lost 5 bases, and 6 bases had no gene match. The CDR3 is 13 amino acids. This CDR3 reads CASSWNRGHEQYF. The CDR3 DNA sequence: TGTGCCAGCAGCTGGAACAGGGGCCACGAGCAGTACTTC.

The CDR3 nucleotides read TGTGCCAGCAGTTACGCATCAGGGGTTAACTACGAGCAGTACTTC. Protein product: CASSYASGVNYEQYF. This chain uses TRBV6-5 with TRBJ2-7, with a tentative D call TRBD1 (6 bases). The CDR3 spans 15 residues. Germline values: CDR1 MNHEY, CDR2 SVGAGI. Trimming cost V 2 bases and J 3 bases, with 14 bases left between them.

The chain couples TRBV9 to TRBJ1-1; 7 nucleotides line up with TRBD1. CDR3 length: 15 amino acids. Trimming cost V 4 bases and J 4 bases; bases outside gene matches: 10. The germline V gene encodes CDR1 SGDLS and CDR2 YYNGEE. This chain's CDR3 is CASSSPTGTSTEAFF. In nucleotides, the CDR3 is TGTGCCAGCAGCTCTCCGACAGGGACCAGCACTGAAGCTTTCTTT.

This rearrangement joins TRBV6-5 to TRBJ2-4; a weak D match, TRBD1 (6 bases). The CDR3 contains 15 residues. Trimming took 5 bases from V and 11 from J, leaving 22 bases between them. Looked up from germline, CDR1 is MNHEY and CDR2 is SVGAGI. The CDR3 region is CASSRSLPGAGVQYF. As DNA, the CDR3 is TGTGCCAGCAGTCGCTCCCTCCCAGGGGCTGGGGTTCAGTACTTC.

This chain connects TRBV3-1 (or the pseudogene TRBV3-2) to TRBJ1-2; 8 bases match TRBD1. The CDR3 sequence is 14 residues long. V lost 4 bases to trimming and J lost 8 bases; unmatched junction nucleotides: 9. Per germline, CDR1 LGHDT and CDR2 YNNKEL (reference sequence). CDR3 sequence reads: CASSPRTGSQGYTF. The CDR3, as DNA: TGTGCCAGCAGCCCGCGGACAGGGTCGCAGGGCTACACCTTC.

This chain uses TRBV6-6 with TRBJ1-2; weak D call: TRBD1 (5 bases). V lost 2 bases and J 3 bases, leaving 10 bases between the germline ends. CDR3 length: 14 amino acids. Germline V lookup: CDR1 MNHNY, CDR2 SVGAGI (reference sequence). In DNA, the CDR3 is TGTGCCAGCAGTTACAGGGGAAGGGACTATGGCTACACCTTC. Translation: CASSYRGRDYGYTF.

The chain couples TRBV7-3 to TRBJ1-1, with a possible D match to TRBD1 (6 bases). The V gene's germline CDR1 is SGHTA and CDR2 FQGTGA. Trimming shortened V by 3 bases and J by 7 bases, and 15 bases separated the two germline ends. The CDR3 has 14 amino acids. The CDR3 coding sequence is TGTGCCAGCAGCTTTTCAGGGGTGGGGGTTGAAGCTTTCTTT. It encodes CASSFSGVGVEAFF.

V gene TRBV28 combines with J gene TRBJ1-5; no clear D. V lost 3 bases, J lost 4 bases, and 10 bases lay in between. CDR1 is MDHEN and CDR2 is SYDVKM in the germline V gene. CDR3 length: 14 amino acids. This CDR3 is CASSFPGENQPQHF. CDR3 nucleotides: TGTGCCAGCAGTTTCCCCGGTGAAAATCAGCCCCAGCATTTT.

The chain joins TRBV6-5 to TRBJ1-2; 7 bases fit TRBD1. The CDR3 is 15 residues long. Trimming cost V 2 bases and J 6 bases; bases outside gene matches: 9. Germline V gene lookup returns CDR1 MNHEY and CDR2 SVGAGI. CDR3 in DNA: TGTGCCAGCAGTTACGAGGGGGCGAGGTTAGATGGCTACACCTTC. It is translated as CASSYEGARLDGYTF.

The V and J genes are TRBV3-1 (or the pseudogene TRBV3-2) and TRBJ2-3; no clear D. The V end was cut by 0 bases, the J end by 0 bases, with 4 bases between. Germline V gene data show CDR1 as LGHDT and CDR2 as YNNKEL (reference sequence). This CDR3 spans 14 amino acids. The CDR3 loop reads CASSQDTSTDTQYF. The CDR3 DNA is TGTGCCAGCAGCCAAGACACTAGCACAGATACGCAGTATTTT.

The V and J genes are TRBV14 and TRBJ2-1, with no clear D. Germline CDR1 and CDR2: SGHDN and FVKESK. V was cut by 4 bases and J by 1 base, with 2 bases left in between. The CDR3 extends over 12 amino acids. The CDR3 sequence: CASSPSYNEQFF. CDR3 sequence (DNA): TGTGCCAGCAGCCCGTCCTACAATGAGCAGTTCTTC.

This chain joins TRBV5-1 and TRBJ1-4, with unresolved D. Looked up from germline, CDR1 is SGHRS and CDR2 is YFSETQ. The CDR3 is 16 residues long. Trimming shortened V by 4 bases and J by 4 bases, and 17 bases separated the two germline ends. DNA for the CDR3: TGCGCCAGCAGCAGAATAACCCCGGGGAATAATGAAAAACTGTTTTTT. It codes for CASSRITPGNNEKLFF.

This chain uses TRBV3-1 (or the pseudogene TRBV3-2) with TRBJ2-1, with D perhaps matching TRBD2 (6 bases). From germline, CDR1 is LGHDT and CDR2 YNNKEL (reference sequence). V gave up 1 base and J gave up 2 bases, with 9 bases separating them. This CDR3 region has 15 residues. The CDR3 coding sequence is TGTGCCAGCAGCCAAGGGTCGGGAGCCTACAATGAGCAGTTCTTC. This translates into CASSQGSGAYNEQFF.

V usage is TRBV28 and J usage is TRBJ2-7, with 7 bases identical to TRBD2. This CDR3 comprises 13 residues. The trim removed 7 bases at V and 4 bases at J, leaving 7 bases unmatched. Germline CDR1 and CDR2: MDHEN and SYDVKM. CDR3 DNA: TGTGCCAGCACCGGGAGGCGGTCGTACGAGCAGTACTTC. It is translated as CASTGRRSYEQYF.

The V and J genes are TRBV3-1 (or the pseudogene TRBV3-2) and TRBJ1-5; TRBD1 matches 7 bases. Germline V CDR1 and CDR2: LGHDT, YNNKEL (reference sequence). V lost 1 base and J lost 3; bases outside the gene matches: 3. The CDR3 loop spans 15 amino acids. CDR3: CASSQGQGPNQPQHF. CDR3 bases: TGTGCCAGCAGCCAAGGACAGGGTCCCAATCAGCCCCAGCATTTT.

This rearrangement joins TRBV11-2 to TRBJ1-2; D is uncertain. Trimming removed 1 base from V and 3 bases from J, with 12 bases in between. CDR1 is SGHAT and CDR2 is FQNNGV in the germline V gene. The CDR3 covers 15 residues. The CDR3 loop is CASSLAVVGDYGYTF. The DNA for the CDR3 is TGTGCCAGCAGCTTAGCGGTCGTGGGAGACTATGGCTACACCTTC. The entire variable domain, with the rest obtained from reference TRBV11-2 and TRBJ1-2, is as follows: EAGVAQSPRYKIIEKRQSVAFWCNPISGHATLYWYQQILGQGPKLLIQFQNNGVVDDSQLPKDRFSAERLKGVDSTLKIQPAKLEDSAVYLCASSLAVVGDYGYTFGSGTRLTVV.

CDR3 sequence: CASSALAGFYEQYF. CDR3 nucleotides: TGTGCCAGCAGCGCTCTAGCGGGGTTTTACGAGCAGTACTTC. This rearrangement joins TRBV7-8 to TRBJ2-7, with 9 bases lining up with TRBD2. Germline lookup yields CDR1 SGHVS and CDR2 FQNEAQ. Germline trimming cut 5 bases from V and 4 bases from J; bases unmatched to any gene: 6. This CDR3 contains 14 residues. Full variable domain (rest looked up from reference TRBV7-8 and TRBJ2-7): GAGVSQSPRYKVAKRGQDVALRCDPISGHVSLFWYQQALGQGPEFLTYFQNEAQLDKSGLPSDRFFAERPEGSVSTLKIQRTQQEDSAVYLCASSALAGFYEQYFGPGTRLTVT.

Concerning this clone itself: At one of its ends the junction is not consistent with the germline gene, which may arise from a read error. V is TRBV7-8 and J is TRBJ2-3, with D possibly matching TRBD2 (6 bases). Germline V gives CDR1 SGHVS, CDR2 FQNEAQ. CDR3 length: 13 amino acids. The CDR3 coding sequence is TGTGCCAGCAGCCCCGAGGCCGGGACTTCACGGGGCTTT. It translates to CASSPEAGTSRGF.

The J gene is TRBJ1-1, the V gene TRBV11-2, with D possibly TRBD1 on 5 matching bases. Trimming took off 5 bases at V and 1 base at J, with 14 bases between the two ends. CDR1 and CDR2 (germline): SGHAT, FQNNGV. The CDR3 runs to 15 residues. The CDR3 reads CASSQRTGENTEAFF. CDR3 DNA: TGTGCCAGCAGCCAGAGGACGGGGGAGAACACTGAAGCTTTCTTT.

This clone was found once. V usage is TRBV9 and J usage is TRBJ1-2; D possibly corresponds to TRBD1 (6 bases). V lost 2 bases and J 2 bases, leaving 10 bases between the germline ends. CDR1 SGDLS and CDR2 YYNGEE come from the germline V gene. CDR3 length: 14 residues. The CDR3 DNA reads as TGTGCCAGCAGCGTCTCCGGACAGAACTATGGCTACACCTTC. Amino acids: CASSVSGQNYGYTF. The whole variable domain, filled in from reference TRBV9 and TRBJ1-2, reads DSGVTQTPKHLITATGQRVTLRCSPRSGDLSVYWYQQSLDQGLQFLIQYYNGEERAKGNILERFSAQQFPDLHSELNLSSLELGDSALYFCASSVSGQNYGYTFGSGTRLTVV.

This clone came up once. This chain joins TRBV13 and TRBJ1-1; 7 bases map to TRBD1. This CDR3 comprises 15 residues. After removal of 3 bases from V and 6 bases from J, the junction contained 10 bases not matched to a gene. CDR1 and CDR2 (germline): PRHDT, FYEKMQ (reference sequence). The DNA of the CDR3 is TGTGCCAGCAGCTTGGGAAACAGGGGTCTCTCTGAAGCTTTCTTT. Its protein product is CASSLGNRGLSEAFF.

The chain couples TRBV5-1 to TRBJ2-7, with TRBD1 identical over 10 bases. CDR1 is SGHRS, CDR2 YFSETQ, per germline. This CDR3 has 17 residues. V was clipped by 0 bases and J by 3 bases; unmatched bases: 9. CDR3 region: CASSLVVSRDRGYEQYF. The CDR3 nucleotides are TGCGCCAGCAGCTTGGTAGTTAGTCGGGACAGGGGCTACGAGCAGTACTTC.